Sequencing of this TCR beta chain was carried out in a study of T cell responses to AZD1222 COVID-19 vaccine. Libraries were prepared by immunoSEQ multiplex PCR; TCRdb keeps only in-frame clonotypes and omits some of them. This sample has about 140,000 clones, with roughly 80% found just once. CDR1 and CDR2 from the germline V gene are LNHDA and SQIVND (reference sequence). V was trimmed by 3 bases and J by 3 bases, leaving 15 bases between them. The length of the CDR3 is 15 residues. The chain links TRBV19 to TRBJ2-7; weak D call: TRBD2 (6 bases). This receptor was taken from an adult in good health. This sample comprised peripheral blood, obtained on day 0 of AZD1222 vaccination. As DNA, the CDR3 is TGTGCCAGTAGTATCGGGACTCTGGGGAGCTACGAGCAGTACTTC. It is translated as CASSIGTLGSYEQYF.